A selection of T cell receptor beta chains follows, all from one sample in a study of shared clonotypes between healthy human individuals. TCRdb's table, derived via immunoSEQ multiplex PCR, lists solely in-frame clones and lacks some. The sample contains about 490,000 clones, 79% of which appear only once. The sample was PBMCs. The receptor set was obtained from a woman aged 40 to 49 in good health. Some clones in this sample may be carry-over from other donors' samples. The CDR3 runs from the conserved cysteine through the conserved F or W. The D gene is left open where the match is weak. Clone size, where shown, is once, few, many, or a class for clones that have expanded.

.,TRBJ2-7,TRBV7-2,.,TGTGCCAGCAGCCCTCCGGGACGGGGCTCCTACGAGCAGTACTTC,CASSPPGRGSYEQYF
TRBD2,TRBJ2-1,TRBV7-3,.,TGTGCCAGCAGCTCCCTAGCGGGAGTGGGGGAGCAGTTCTTC,CASSSLAGVGEQFF
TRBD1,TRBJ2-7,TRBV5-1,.,TGCGCCAGCAGCTCCTCGGGACAGCCCTCCTACGAGCAGTACTTC,CASSSSGQPSYEQYF
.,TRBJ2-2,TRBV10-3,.,TGTGCCCCCCCCGCGCAAACTACCGGGGAGCTGTTTTTT,CAPPAQTTGELFF
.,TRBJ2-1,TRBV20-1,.,TGCAGTGCTACCATTGTCTATGAGCAGTTCTTC,CSATIVYEQFF
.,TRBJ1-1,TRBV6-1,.,TGTGCCAGCAGTGTGGTTGAGGGAATGAACACTGAAGCTTTCTTT,CASSVVEGMNTEAFF
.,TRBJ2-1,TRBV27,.,TGTGCCAGCAGTTTATCGAACGGAGCCTACAATGAGCAGTTCTTC,CASSLSNGAYNEQFF
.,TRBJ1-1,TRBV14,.,TGTGCCAGCAGCCAATGGGGCCTGAACACTGAAGCTTTCTTT,CASSQWGLNTEAFF
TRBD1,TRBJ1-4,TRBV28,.,TGTGCCAGCAGGTTCCGGGACAGGGTCGGAAAACTGTTTTTT,CASRFRDRVGKLFF
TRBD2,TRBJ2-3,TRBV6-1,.,TGTGCCAGCAGTGAAGCAGGGTTAGCGGGGACAGATACGCAGTATTTT,CASSEAGLAGTDTQYF
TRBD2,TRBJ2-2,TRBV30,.,TGTGCCTGGAGCGCCGGGGGACTAGCGGGCGTCACCGGGGAGCTGTTTTTT,CAWSAGGLAGVTGELFF
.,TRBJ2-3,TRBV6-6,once,TGTGCCAGCAGTTACTCGATTGCCGATACGCAGTATTTT,CASSYSIADTQYF
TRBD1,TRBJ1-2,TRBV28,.,TGTGCCAGCAGCTCTGGGACAGGGGACGGCTACACCTTC,CASSSGTGDGYTF
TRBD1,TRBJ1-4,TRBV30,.,TGTGCCTGGAGACCGACAGGGGCGGGTGAAAAACTGTTTTTT,CAWRPTGAGEKLFF
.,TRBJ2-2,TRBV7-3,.,TGTGCCAGCAGCCGAGTGGCCACCGGGGAGCTGTTTTTT,CASSRVATGELFF
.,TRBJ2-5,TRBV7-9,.,TGTGCCAGCAGCTTAGTAGGGGGAGAGACCCAGTACTTC,CASSLVGGETQYF
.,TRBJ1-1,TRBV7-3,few,TGTGCCAGCAGCTTAGGGGTTGACACTGAAGCTTTCTTT,CASSLGVDTEAFF
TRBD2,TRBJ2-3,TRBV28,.,TGTGCCAGCAGAGCGGGAGGTTTCACAGATACGCAGTATTTT,CASRAGGFTDTQYF
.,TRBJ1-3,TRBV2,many,TGTGCCAGCAGTGGGGATCCTGGAAACACCATATATTTT,CASSGDPGNTIYF
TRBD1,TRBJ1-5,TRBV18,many,TGTGCCAGCTCACTACGGGACAGCCATCCGGCCCAGCATTTT,CASSLRDSHPAQHF
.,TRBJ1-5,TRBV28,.,TGTGCCAGCAGATCTGTCCGGGACCCCTCCTACTATAGCAATCAGCCCCAGCATTTT,CASRSVRDPSYYSNQPQHF
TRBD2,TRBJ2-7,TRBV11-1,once,TGTGCCAGCAGCTTGGCTAGCGGGAGTTTCTACGAGCAGTACTTC,CASSLASGSFYEQYF
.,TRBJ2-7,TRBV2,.,TGTGCCAGCCACGGGGTGCCTCGGCAAGTCTACGAGCAGTACTTC,CASHGVPRQVYEQYF
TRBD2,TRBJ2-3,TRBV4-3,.,TGCGCCAGCAGCCAAGTTAGCGGGAGTAGCACAGATACGCAGTATTTT,CASSQVSGSSTDTQYF
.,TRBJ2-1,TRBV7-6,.,TGTGCCAGCAGCTTTGGGTCCCGGAATGAGCAGTTCTTC,CASSFGSRNEQFF
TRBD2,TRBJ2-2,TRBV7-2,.,TGTGCCAGCAGCATCACTAGCGGATTGAACACCGGGGAGCTGTTTTTT,CASSITSGLNTGELFF
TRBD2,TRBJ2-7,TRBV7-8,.,TGTGCCAGCAGCTTAAGACTAGCGGGCTCCTACGAGCAGTACTTC,CASSLRLAGSYEQYF
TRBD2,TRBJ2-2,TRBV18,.,TGTGCCAGCTCACCAGGGACTAGCGGGACTGGTGCCGGGGAGCTGTTTTTT,CASSPGTSGTGAGELFF
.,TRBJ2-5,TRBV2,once,TGTGCCAGCAGCCTCGTCAGACAAGAGACCCAGTACTTC,CASSLVRQETQYF
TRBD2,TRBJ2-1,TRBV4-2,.,TGTGCCAGCAGCCAAGATCGCGGCGGGAGGGACAGCTCCTACAATGAGCAGTTCTTC,CASSQDRGGRDSSYNEQFF
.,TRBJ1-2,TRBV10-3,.,TGTGCCATCAGTGAGTCTGACAAATCTGGCTACACCTTC,CAISESDKSGYTF
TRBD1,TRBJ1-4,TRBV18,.,TGTGCCAGCTCACCGACCAACAGGGGTCATAATGAAAAACTGTTTTTT,CASSPTNRGHNEKLFF
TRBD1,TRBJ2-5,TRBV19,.,TGTGCCAGTAGGCCCCGGGTGACAGGGAGCCAAGAGACCCAGTACTTC,CASRPRVTGSQETQYF
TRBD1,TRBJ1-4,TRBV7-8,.,TGTGCCAGCAGCACCACGGGACAGTCAAATGAAAAACTGTTTTTT,CASSTTGQSNEKLFF
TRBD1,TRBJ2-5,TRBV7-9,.,TGTGCCAGCAGCTTAATGCCCGCTACAGGGGAGAGGGAGACCCAGTACTTC,CASSLMPATGERETQYF
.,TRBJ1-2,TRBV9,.,TGTGCCAGCAGCGTAGATCGGGGAGCGGGTGGCTACACCTTC,CASSVDRGAGGYTF
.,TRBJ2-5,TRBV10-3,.,TGTGCCATCAGTGAGTCTAGCGGGACAGGTTACCAAGAGACCCAGTACTTC,CAISESSGTGYQETQYF
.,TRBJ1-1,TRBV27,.,TGTGCCAGCAGTTCCCTTGGGGGGTTGAACACTGAAGCTTTCTTT,CASSSLGGLNTEAFF
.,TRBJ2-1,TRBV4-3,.,TGCGCCAGCAGCCAAGCGGCCCGGGGCCCCTACAATGAGCAGTTCTTC,CASSQAARGPYNEQFF
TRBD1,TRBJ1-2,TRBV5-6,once,TGTGCCAGCAGCCTGGAGACAGGGCGGCATGGCTACACCTTC,CASSLETGRHGYTF
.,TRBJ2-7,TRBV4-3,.,TGCGCCAGCAGCCAAGGACTACGGGGGACCGAGCAGTACTTC,CASSQGLRGTEQYF
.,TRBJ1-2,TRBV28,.,TGTGCCAGCAGTTTAAGGGGGTATGGCTACACCTTC,CASSLRGYGYTF
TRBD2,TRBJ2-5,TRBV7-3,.,TGTGCCAGCAGCTCGGGACTAGGGAAAGAGACCCAGTACTTC,CASSSGLGKETQYF
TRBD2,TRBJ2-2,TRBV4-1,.,TGCGCCAGCAGGGTTTATGATTCAGCGGGAGCAAACGGGGAGCTGTTTTTT,CASRVYDSAGANGELFF
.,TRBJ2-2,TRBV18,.,TGTGCCAGCTCACCGGAACCGCATCCCAGCGCCGGGGAGCTGTTTTTT,CASSPEPHPSAGELFF
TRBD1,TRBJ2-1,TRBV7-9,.,TGTGCCAGCAGCGGGACAGGGGACAATGAGCAGTTCTTC,CASSGTGDNEQFF
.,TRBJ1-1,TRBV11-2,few,TGTGCCAGCAGCTTAGAGTACACTGAAGCTTTCTTT,CASSLEYTEAFF
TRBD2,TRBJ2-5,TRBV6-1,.,TGTGCCAGCAGTGAAGTTGTAGGCCAGGGAGGGAAGACCCAGTACTTC,CASSEVVGQGGKTQYF